The present T cell receptor beta chain was sequenced within a study of T cell responses to AZD1222 COVID-19 vaccine. Regarding this clone: Its antigen is currently unknown.

Study-wide findings and caveats: The span of vaccine-associated CD4 TCRs extended across spike, with dominance at 160-218 and 743-854. Targeting of unmutated variant regions was reportedly seen in nearly half of spike-specific TCRs. Repertoire sampling was restricted to post-peak T cell response timepoints.

The assay was immunoSEQ multiplex PCR, and TCRdb's table has in-frame clones only and misses some. The sample comprises about 73,000 clones, roughly nine tenths of which are singletons, and about 9% rests with the top ten. Second-dose groups at about 4 or about 12 weeks were pooled. This sequence was found in an adult who received the AZD1222 COVID-19 vaccine. The specimen comprised peripheral blood, sampled 28 days after the second AZD1222 dose.

The CDR3 DNA is TGTGCCAGCAGTGATCCTACAGGGTGGGGGAACACTGAAGCTTTCTTT. This codes for CASSDPTGWGNTEAFF. The chain has TRBV6-2 or TRBV6-3 and TRBJ1-1, with D possibly TRBD1 on 6 matching bases. Trimming took off 5 bases at V and 1 base at J, with 17 bases between the two ends. CDR3 length equals 16 residues. Looked up from germline, CDR1 is MNHEY and CDR2 is SVGEGT.